The table lists the clone carrying this TCR beta chain with many counts. Its antigen is unknown. From RNA transcripts, TCR beta CDR3 regions were amplified. Carried out on the TCR CDR3, a first-round RT-PCR used the HTBI primer set. TCRdb ran MiXCR on the multiplex PCR reads and lists one entry per CDR3 protein. There are roughly 500,000 distinct CDR3 sequences in the sample; roughly 13% occur only once, and about 5.8% lies in the top ten. Diagnostic assessment was based on clinical symptoms, serum thyroxine and TRAb, thyroid ultrasound and orbital computed tomography. This sample is drawn from a study of T cells in Graves' hyperthyroidism and ophthalmopathy. Findings and limits, study-wide: Stable hyperthyroidism was told apart from ophthalmopathy by a model built on 13 V-J features.

Per the germline V gene, CDR1 is MDHEN and CDR2 is SYDVKM. Trimming took 5 bases from V and 0 from J, leaving 11 bases between them. The length of the CDR3 is 15 residues. Material: blood. The TCR comes from a woman aged 25 to 39 with Graves' hyperthyroidism that later progressed to Graves' ophthalmopathy. This chain connects TRBV28 to TRBJ1-5; no firm D call. DNA for the CDR3: TGTGCCAGCAGTCTTAGAAACTTTAGCAATCAGCCCCAGCATTTT. Its translation: CASSLRNFSNQPQHF.